Following are 2 T cell receptor beta chains from one sample sequenced in a study of regulatory T cells in long-lasting Graves disease. Arm-PCR of CDR3 regions with iRepertoire HTBI primers generated TCR beta libraries. TCRdb recomputed calls from the multiplex PCR reads with MiXCR, one row per CDR3 protein. The repertoire holds fewer than 550,000 distinct CDR3 sequences, about 15% seen once, with 25% in the top ten. Described time point: newly diagnosed GD, antithyroid drugs for less than 3 months. The TCR library was made from RNA that had been extracted from PBMCs in TRIzol. These records were also assigned to another study, of T cells in Graves' hyperthyroidism and ophthalmopathy.

This specimen was peripheral blood mononuclear cells (PBMCs), taken at new diagnosis, from a patient treated with antithyroid drugs. The origin of the receptors is a woman aged 35-65 years with Graves disease.

This clonotype showed up just a few times. The J gene is TRBJ1-4, the V gene TRBV18, with D perhaps TRBD1 (5 bases). From germline, CDR1 is KGHSH and CDR2 LQKENI. The CDR3 consists of 16 residues. The germline V and J ends were trimmed by 0 bases and 2 bases, with 10 bases remaining between them. The CDR3 DNA is TGTGCCAGCTCACCACCGCTCAGGGAGACTAATGAAAAACTGTTTTTT. Translated: CASSPPLRETNEKLFF.

Regarding this clonotype: One end of the junction does not line up with germline, which may come from a read error. The chain employs TRBV7-2 and TRBJ1-6, with D possibly being TRBD1 (5 bases). This CDR3 is built from 12 residues. Germline V gives CDR1 SGHTA, CDR2 FQGNSA. CDR3: CASSLVGQAASF. The CDR3 DNA reads TGTGCCAGCAGCTTAGTGGGGCAGGCGGCCTCCTTT.